This TCR beta chain was retrieved from a study of CD8 T cells in Susac syndrome. The CD8+ and CD4+ T cells were negatively isolated, with the TEMRA cells enriched by FACS. Roughly 0.5 to 1 ug RNA was reverse transcribed with random hexamers. TCRdb re-called the immunoSEQ multiplex PCR reads through MiXCR, storing one row per CDR3 protein. The sample comprises approximately 140,000 distinct CDR3 sequences, about 95% of which are singletons, and approximately 0.11% rests with the top ten. Germline V lookup: CDR1 DFQATT, CDR2 SNEGSKA (reference sequence). The CDR3 has 14 residues. This receptor was taken from a human donor with multiple sclerosis. The specimen sequenced was CD4+ T cells from PBMCs. This chain links TRBV20-1 with TRBJ2-5; TRBD1 aligns across 7 bases. The CDR3 spells CRVQQGILGETQYF. The DNA of the CDR3 is TGCAGAGTACAACAGGGGATACTTGGAGAGACCCAGTACTTC.